These T cell receptor beta chains were read from a single sample in a study of blood T cell repertoires in COVID-19. TCRdb's copy holds only in-frame clones and misses some; the assay was immunoSEQ multiplex PCR. The table includes 85,000 to 90,000 clones, approximately 86% detected once. Material for sequencing was peripheral blood. These receptors all stem from a man older than 75 with active or convalescent COVID-19. Both conserved end residues are part of each CDR3. D genes are given only for firm matches.

j_call	d_call	v_call	cdr3_nt	cdr3_aa
TRBJ1-3	-	TRBV18	TGTGCCAGCTCAACGGGACAAATCTCTGGAAACACCATATATTTT	CASSTGQISGNTIYF
TRBJ1-3	-	TRBV4-1	TGCGCCAGCAGCCAAACTCTACCAAGCGGACGCAGCTCTGGAAACACCATATATTTT	CASSQTLPSGRSSGNTIYF
TRBJ2-7	-	TRBV30	TGTGCCTGGGGTACAACTGGAGTTGTATACGAGCAGTACTTC	CAWGTTGVVYEQYF
TRBJ2-2	-	TRBV10-3	TGTGCCATCAGTGAGTGGGGGCGGAGGAACACCGGGGAGCTGTTTTTT	CAISEWGRRNTGELFF
TRBJ1-2	-	TRBV29-1	TGCAGCGTTGAAGTCGTGGTTAGCTATGGCTACACCTTC	CSVEVVVSYGYTF
TRBJ1-2	TRBD1	TRBV6-6	TGTGCCAGCAGTTACCCCAGGGGGATTAACTATGGCTACACCTTC	CASSYPRGINYGYTF
TRBJ2-1	-	TRBV5-1	TGCGCCAGCAGCTTGTCGGGTGGCTACAATGAGCAGTTCTTC	CASSLSGGYNEQFF
TRBJ2-7	TRBD1	TRBV10-2	TGCGCCAGCACCGACAGGGTCTACGAGCAGTACTTC	CASTDRVYEQYF
TRBJ2-1	TRBD2	TRBV11-3	TGTGCCAGCAGCTTAGGGACTAGCGATAATAATGAGCAGTTCTTC	CASSLGTSDNNEQFF
TRBJ2-2	-	TRBV9	TGTGCCAGCAGCGTAGGATCAGGGACACCCACCGGGGAGCTGTTTTTT	CASSVGSGTPTGELFF
TRBJ2-1	TRBD1	TRBV7-9	TGTGCCAGCAGCTTAGGTCTGACAGGGGACTTCAATGAGCAGTTCTTC	CASSLGLTGDFNEQFF
TRBJ2-5	-	TRBV15	TGTGCCACCAGCAGAGATCCTCGGGACTCGGCAGGGGGGAATGCGGAGACCCAGTACTTC	CATSRDPRDSAGGNAETQYF
TRBJ2-7	TRBD2	TRBV5-1	TGCGCCAGCGGACTAGGGACCTACGAGCAGTACTTC	CASGLGTYEQYF
TRBJ2-1	TRBD1	TRBV23-1	TGCGCCAGCAGTCATCCTCAGGGGGTTTACAATGAGCAGTTCTTC	CASSHPQGVYNEQFF
TRBJ2-7	-	TRBV5-1	TGCGCCAGCAGCTTGGATGGGCGGGATGTCGAGCAGTACTTC	CASSLDGRDVEQYF
TRBJ2-7	TRBD1	TRBV7-8	TGTGCCAGCAGCCCTCCGGGACAGGGGGAGCAGTACTTC	CASSPPGQGEQYF
TRBJ2-2	TRBD2	TRBV30	TGTGCCTCCCCGAATCCGACTAGCGGGGCTTACACCGGGGAGCTGTTTTTT	CASPNPTSGAYTGELFF
TRBJ2-2	-	TRBV30	TGTGCCTATCAAAGGGGGAACGACGGGGAGCTGTTTTTT	CAYQRGNDGELFF